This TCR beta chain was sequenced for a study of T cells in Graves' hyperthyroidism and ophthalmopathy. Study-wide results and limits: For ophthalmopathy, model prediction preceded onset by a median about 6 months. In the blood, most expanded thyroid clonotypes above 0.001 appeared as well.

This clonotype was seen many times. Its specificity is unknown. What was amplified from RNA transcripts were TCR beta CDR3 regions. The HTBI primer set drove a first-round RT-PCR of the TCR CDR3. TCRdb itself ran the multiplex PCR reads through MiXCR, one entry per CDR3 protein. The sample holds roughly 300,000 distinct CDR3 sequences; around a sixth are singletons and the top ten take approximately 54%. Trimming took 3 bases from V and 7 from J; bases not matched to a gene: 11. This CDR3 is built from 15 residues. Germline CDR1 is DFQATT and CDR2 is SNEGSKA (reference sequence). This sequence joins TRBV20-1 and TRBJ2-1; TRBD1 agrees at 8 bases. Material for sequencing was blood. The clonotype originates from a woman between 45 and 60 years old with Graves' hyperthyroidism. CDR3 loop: CSASHQGASWNEQFF. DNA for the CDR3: TGCAGTGCTAGTCATCAGGGGGCATCATGGAATGAGCAGTTCTTC.